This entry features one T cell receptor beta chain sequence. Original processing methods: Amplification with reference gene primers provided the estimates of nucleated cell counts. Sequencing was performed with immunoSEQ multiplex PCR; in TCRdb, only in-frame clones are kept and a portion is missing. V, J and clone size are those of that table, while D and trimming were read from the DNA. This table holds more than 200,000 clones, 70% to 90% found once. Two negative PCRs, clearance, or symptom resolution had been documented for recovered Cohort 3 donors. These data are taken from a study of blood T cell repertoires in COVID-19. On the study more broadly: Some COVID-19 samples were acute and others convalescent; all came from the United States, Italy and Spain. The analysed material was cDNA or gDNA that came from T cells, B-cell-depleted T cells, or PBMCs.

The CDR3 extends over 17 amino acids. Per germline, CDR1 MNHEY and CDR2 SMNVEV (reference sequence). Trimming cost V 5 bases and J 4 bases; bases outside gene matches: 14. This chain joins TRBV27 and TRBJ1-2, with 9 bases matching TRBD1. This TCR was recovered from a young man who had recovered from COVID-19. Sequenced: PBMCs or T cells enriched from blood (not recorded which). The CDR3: CASSPRTGAFTSYGYTF. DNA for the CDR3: TGTGCCAGCAGTCCAAGGACAGGGGCCTTTACCTCCTATGGCTACACCTTC.